Given below is one T cell receptor beta chain in context. Its antigen is unknown. Using RNA transcripts as the source, TCR beta CDR3 regions were amplified. HTBI primers were employed in a first-round RT-PCR of the TCR CDR3. TCRdb reprocessed the multiplex PCR reads via MiXCR and lists one record per CDR3 protein. In the table there are about 720,000 distinct CDR3 sequences, over 15% of which are singletons. The CDR3 spans 18 residues. Germline assignment: CDR1 DFQATT and CDR2 SNEGSKA (reference sequence). The V gene end was trimmed by 1 base and the J gene end by 1 base; junction bases not matched to a gene: 12. This specimen belongs to a study of T cells in Graves' hyperthyroidism and ophthalmopathy. Study overall: The initial diagnosis was the point when peripheral blood was collected, ahead of any treatment. The study, taken as a whole, reports: In blood, most of the thyroid clonotypes expanded above 0.001 were also present. Ophthalmopathy, as predicted by the model, came a median around 6 months after the prediction.

Uncontrolled infection, other autoimmune disease, pregnancy or lactation disqualified patients from enrolment. The clonotype originates from a man younger than 35 with Graves' hyperthyroidism. This chain joins TRBV20-1 and TRBJ2-2, with 7 bases that match TRBD1. The source material was blood. CDR3: CSARAFSSRQGNTGELFF. In DNA, the CDR3 is TGCAGTGCTAGAGCCTTCTCGTCGAGACAGGGGAACACCGGGGAGCTGTTTTTT.